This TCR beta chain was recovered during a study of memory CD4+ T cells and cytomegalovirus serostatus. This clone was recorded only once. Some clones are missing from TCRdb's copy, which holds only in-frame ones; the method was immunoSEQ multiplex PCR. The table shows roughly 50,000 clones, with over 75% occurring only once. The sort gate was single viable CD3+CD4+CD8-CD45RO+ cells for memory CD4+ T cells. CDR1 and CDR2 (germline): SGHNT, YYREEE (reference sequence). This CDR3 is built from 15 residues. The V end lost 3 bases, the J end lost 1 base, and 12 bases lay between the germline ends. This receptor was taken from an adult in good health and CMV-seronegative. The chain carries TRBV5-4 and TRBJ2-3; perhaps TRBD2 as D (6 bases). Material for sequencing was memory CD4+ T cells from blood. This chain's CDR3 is CASSSRDSRTDTQYF. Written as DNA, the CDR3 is TGTGCCAGCAGCTCCCGGGACTCACGCACAGATACGCAGTATTTT.